This T cell receptor (beta chain) was sequenced in a study of CD8 T cells in Susac syndrome. Findings and caveats of the study: It was acknowledged in the study that the number of individuals who were included in its TCR sequencing and HLA analysis was relatively small.

Purification of the CD8+ and CD4+ T cells relied on negative isolation, and TEMRA cells underwent FACS enrichment. V was cut by 7 bases and J by 1 base, with 9 bases left in between. The germline V gene encodes CDR1 ENHRY and CDR2 SYGVKD. The CDR3 spans 13 residues. With respect to this clonotype: Its matching antigen is unknown.

Random hexamers were used to reverse transcribe the RNA input (about 0.5 to 1 ug). The authors amplified TCR beta CDR3 across 54 Vbeta and 13 Jbeta using immunoSEQ multiplex PCR. Via MiXCR, TCRdb re-called the immunoSEQ multiplex PCR reads, giving one row per CDR3 protein. The table shows approximately 120,000 distinct CDR3 sequences, with roughly 96% occurring only once. The chain couples TRBV10-3 to TRBJ2-3, with TRBD1 as a possible D gene (5 bases). The sequence derives from a human donor in good health. The sequencing input was CD4+ T cells from PBMCs. CDR3 loop: CAIMGQGTDTQYF. CDR3 coding DNA: TGTGCCATCATGGGGCAGGGCACAGATACGCAGTATTTT.